This TCR beta chain was identified during a study of cytomegalovirus exposure and HLA in healthy donors. Germline CDR1 LNHDA, CDR2 SQIVND (reference sequence). CDR3 length: 14 amino acids. The germline V and J ends were trimmed by 8 bases and 5 bases, with 15 bases remaining between them. Amplification used 60 Vbeta primers and 13 Jbeta primers. Method: immunoSEQ multiplex PCR; TCRdb's copy keeps in-frame clones and lacks some. This table holds roughly 150,000 clones, 68% found once. The sequence was collected from a man between 60 and 75 years old in good health and CMV-seronegative. The sample was PBMCs. The V call is TRBV19, the J call TRBJ1-4, with D maybe TRBD1 (5 bases). CDR3 nucleotide sequence: TGTGCCAGTGTCAAGACAGCCGGGAATGAAAAACTGTTTTTT. Protein sequence: CASVKTAGNEKLFF.